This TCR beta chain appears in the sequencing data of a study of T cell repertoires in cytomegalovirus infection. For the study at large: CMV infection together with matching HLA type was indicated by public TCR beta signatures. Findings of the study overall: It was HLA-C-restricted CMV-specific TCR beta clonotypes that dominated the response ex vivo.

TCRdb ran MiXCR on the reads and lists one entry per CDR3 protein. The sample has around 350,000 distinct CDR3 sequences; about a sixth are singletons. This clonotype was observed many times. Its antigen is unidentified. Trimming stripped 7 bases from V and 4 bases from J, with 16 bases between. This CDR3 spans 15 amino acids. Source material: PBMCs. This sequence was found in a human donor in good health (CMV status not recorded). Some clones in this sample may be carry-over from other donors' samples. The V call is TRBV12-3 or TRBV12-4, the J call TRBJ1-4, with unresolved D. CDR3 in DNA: TGTGCCAGCACCACTACGAGGTCGTTTAATGAAAAACTGTTTTTT. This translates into CASTTTRSFNEKLFF.